A single sample gave rise to the 29 T cell receptor beta chains below, sequenced in a study of T cells in Graves' hyperthyroidism and ophthalmopathy. RNA transcripts yielded amplified TCR beta CDR3 regions. A first-round RT-PCR of the TCR CDR3 used the HTBI primer set. TCRdb redid the calling of the multiplex PCR reads with MiXCR, one entry per CDR3 protein. The table records about 740,000 distinct CDR3 sequences, 12% to 15% of them present only once. Sequenced material: blood. The receptors stem from a woman aged 18-30 years with Graves' hyperthyroidism.

This clonotype has a handful of counts. J is TRBJ2-4 and V is TRBV6-2 or TRBV6-3, with TRBD1 matching over 10 bases. Per the germline V gene, CDR1 is MNHEY and CDR2 is SVGEGT. Unmatched junction bases numbered 8, after V lost 9 bases and J lost 9 bases. The CDR3 totals 13 residues. Here the CDR3 DNA reads TGTGCCAGTCAGGGACAGGGGCGTTTCATTCAGTACTTC. Amino acid sequence: CASQGQGRFIQYF.

This clonotype was detected ten times or more. The J gene is TRBJ2-6, the V gene TRBV18, with 7 bases matching TRBD1. This CDR3 contains 16 residues. Looked up from germline, CDR1 is KGHSH and CDR2 is LQKENI. J gave up 2 bases and V 3 bases, and 4 bases lay outside the gene matches. The CDR3, as DNA: TGTGCCAGCTCACCGTCCACAGGGGCTGGGGCCAACGTCCTGACTTTC. Its translation: CASSPSTGAGANVLTF.

This clonotype was detected ten times or more. The chain couples TRBV28 to TRBJ1-1; D is unclear. The length of the CDR3 is 12 residues. Germline CDR1 is MDHEN and CDR2 is SYDVKM. V gave up 6 bases and J gave up 6 bases, with 11 bases separating them. For the CDR3, the DNA is TGTGCCAGCAGAGCCAAGCCCGCTGAAGCTTTCTTT. Protein sequence: CASRAKPAEAFF.

The chain uses TRBV7-8 and TRBJ2-1; a weak D match, TRBD2 (5 bases). The CDR3 has 14 residues. Germline loops: CDR1 SGHVS, CDR2 FQNEAQ. Deletions cut 2 bases from V and 6 bases from J, with 11 bases between. The CDR3 coding sequence is TGTGCCAGCAGCTTAATGGGAGTGCCCAATGAGCAGTTCTTC. Translated: CASSLMGVPNEQFF.

V is TRBV4-3 and J is TRBJ2-7; D not certain. Trimming removed 0 bases from V and 0 bases from J, with 9 bases in between. The CDR3 spans 15 residues. CDR1 and CDR2 (germline): LGHNA, YSLEER. The CDR3 DNA follows: TGCGCCAGCAGCCAAGAAGACGAGAACTCCTACGAGCAGTACTTC. Translation: CASSQEDENSYEQYF.

This clonotype was detected only a few times. V is TRBV19 and J is TRBJ1-3; D not certain. From germline, CDR1 is LNHDA and CDR2 SQIVND (reference sequence). Trimming cost V 7 bases and J 4 bases, with 11 bases left between them. The CDR3 has 13 amino acids. For the CDR3, the DNA is TGTGCCAGTACCGGCGGCAGGGGAAACACCATATATTTT. It yields the protein CASTGGRGNTIYF.

CDR3 region: CASSLSYGELFF. The DNA for the CDR3 is TGTGCCAGCAGCTTGAGTTACGGGGAGCTGTTTTTT. This chain joins TRBV5-6 and TRBJ2-2; D gene unclear. CDR1 and CDR2 from the germline V gene are SGHDT and YYEEEE. CDR3 length: 12 amino acids. With 1 base removed from V and 7 bases from J, the gap between germline ends came to 5 bases.

This chain links TRBV4-1 with TRBJ2-5; the match to TRBD1 covers 7 bases. CDR3 size: 17 residues. Losses at the gene ends were 5 bases for V and 4 bases for J; bases not matched to a gene: 16. CDR1 is MGHRA, CDR2 YSYEKL, per germline. The CDR3 DNA follows: TGCGCCAGCAGCGCTGGGCGAGGGGGCCGGGTATTAGAGACCCAGTACTTC. This encodes CASSAGRGGRVLETQYF.

Ten or more counts support this clonotype. This chain joins TRBV7-6 and TRBJ2-7; perhaps D is TRBD1 or TRBD2 (7 bases each). This CDR3 is 19 amino acids long. In germline, CDR1 is SGHVS, CDR2 FNYEAQ. Trimming removed 5 bases from V and 0 bases from J, with 26 bases in between. The CDR3 DNA reads as TGTGCCAGCAGCCCTTCACAGGGGCTAAGCGAGCGGGGCTCCTACGAGCAGTACTTC. Its translation: CASSPSQGLSERGSYEQYF.

CDR3: CAWSIATVRSPLHF. DNA of the CDR3: TGTGCCTGGAGTATAGCGACCGTCAGATCACCCCTCCACTTT. V gene TRBV30 combines with J gene TRBJ1-6; no clear D gene. CDR3 length equals 14 residues. CDR1 is GTSNPN, CDR2 SVGIG, per germline (reference sequence). Trimming left V 2 bases short and J 10 bases short, with 15 bases between.

The rearrangement uses TRBV18 and TRBJ2-5; tentatively, D is TRBD2 (6 bases). Trimming took 3 bases from V and 2 from J, leaving 19 bases between them. Germline values: CDR1 KGHSH, CDR2 LQKENI. The CDR3 is 17 amino acids. CDR3 sequence (DNA): TGTGCCAGCTCACCGTGGGGGAGGAGTGGCGGACAAGAGACCCAGTACTTC. It translates to CASSPWGRSGGQETQYF.

The chain employs TRBV27 and TRBJ1-4; no firm D call. Germline CDR1 and CDR2: MNHEY and SMNVEV (reference sequence). Trimming cost V 6 bases and J 0 bases, with 17 bases left between them. CDR3 size: 17 residues. CDR3 in DNA: TGTGCCAGCAGACCCGATCCGGGGAGAGCAACTAATGAAAAACTGTTTTTT. It encodes CASRPDPGRATNEKLFF.

The chain carries TRBV28 and TRBJ2-7; D is perhaps TRBD1 (6 bases). Germline lookup yields CDR1 MDHEN and CDR2 SYDVKM. The CDR3 is made up of 13 amino acids. Trimming cost V 11 bases and J 0 bases, with 14 bases left between them. The CDR3 reads CAGSTDSSYEQYF. As DNA, the CDR3 is TGTGCCGGCTCGACGGACAGCTCCTACGAGCAGTACTTC. Looking up the rest from reference TRBV28 and TRBJ2-7 gives the full variable domain: DVKVTQSSRYLVKRTGEKVFLECVQDMDHENMFWYRQDPGLGLRLIYFSYDVKMKEKGDIPEGYSVSREKKERFSLILESASTNQTSMYLCAGSTDSSYEQYFGPGTRLTVT.

This clonotype showed up just a few times. The V gene is TRBV3-1, the J gene TRBJ2-1, with a possible D match to TRBD2 (7 bases). Deletions cut 1 base from V and 3 bases from J, with 13 bases between. This CDR3 has 16 residues. Germline CDR1 is LGHDT and CDR2 is YNNKEL (reference sequence). CDR3: CASSQGKRGGYNEQFF. DNA of the CDR3: TGTGCCAGCAGCCAAGGGAAGAGGGGGGGCTACAATGAGCAGTTCTTC.

The rearrangement uses TRBV30 and TRBJ2-7, with 12 positions matching TRBD1. Per germline, CDR1 GTSNPN and CDR2 SVGIG (reference sequence). Trimming cost V 3 bases and J 4 bases; bases outside gene matches: 13. The CDR3 is made up of 17 amino acids. The CDR3, as DNA: TGTGCCTGGAGACACAGTACGGGACAGGGGGCGTCATACGAGCAGTACTTC. Translated: CAWRHSTGQGASYEQYF.

This chain's CDR3 is CASRRTGQGGGETQYF. The DNA for the CDR3 is TGTGCCAGCCGCCGGACAGGGCAGGGGGGAGGAGAGACCCAGTACTTC. The V and J genes are TRBV19 and TRBJ2-5, with TRBD1 identical over 8 bases. The CDR3 extends over 16 amino acids. Germline V gene sequence: CDR1 LNHDA, CDR2 SQIVND (reference sequence). Trimming removed 9 bases from V and 4 bases from J; junction bases left unmatched: 16.

At least ten counts were recorded for this clonotype. The chain couples TRBV20-1 to TRBJ2-1; 10 positions agree with TRBD2. The CDR3 has 14 residues. V was clipped by 1 base and J by 9 bases; unmatched bases: 6. CDR1 is DFQATT and CDR2 is SNEGSKA in the germline V gene (reference sequence). The CDR3 bases are TGCAGTGCTAGAGGGGCTAGCGGGAGTATTGAGCAGTTCTTC. Residues: CSARGASGSIEQFF.

This clonotype appeared many times. The chain employs TRBV3-1 and TRBJ2-7; 10 bases fit TRBD1. This CDR3 contains 12 residues. Trimming at V came to 8 bases and at J to 4 bases, leaving 2 bases not matched to a gene. Looked up from germline, CDR1 is LGHDT and CDR2 is YNNKEL (reference sequence). CDR3 in DNA: TGTGCCAGCGGGACAGGGGAGTACGAGCAGTACTTC. Its protein product is CASGTGEYEQYF.

This clonotype was seen ten or more times. This chain connects TRBV29-1 to TRBJ1-2; 7 bases map to TRBD1. Unmatched junction bases numbered 8, after V lost 6 bases and J lost 4 bases. This CDR3 has 13 amino acids. Germline V gene sequence: CDR1 SQVTM, CDR2 ANQGSEA. The CDR3 protein is CSVVLAGGYGYTF. The CDR3 DNA follows: TGCAGCGTCGTTCTGGCAGGGGGCTATGGCTACACCTTC.

This clonotype was recorded many times. The V and J genes are TRBV11-2 and TRBJ1-2; maybe TRBD1 (5 bases). Germline CDR1 is SGHAT and CDR2 is FQNNGV. The CDR3 covers 13 residues. The V gene lost 8 bases and the J gene lost 8 bases, with 18 bases spanning the gap. CDR3 DNA sequence: TGTGCCAGCTCCCCCAGCGGGGGGGAGGGCTACACCTTC. This gives the protein CASSPSGGEGYTF.

This clonotype was picked up many times. The rearrangement joins TRBV27 to TRBJ2-4; TRBD2 agrees at 9 bases. Germline trimming cut 3 bases from V and 3 bases from J; bases unmatched to any gene: 6. From germline, CDR1 is MNHEY and CDR2 SMNVEV (reference sequence). The CDR3 loop spans 16 amino acids. CDR3 DNA: TGTGCCAGCAGTTTTGGAGCGGGAGGCAGCAAAAACATTCAGTACTTC. Amino acids: CASSFGAGGSKNIQYF.

This rearrangement joins TRBV18 to TRBJ1-5; D unclear. This CDR3 has 13 residues. Germline V gives CDR1 KGHSH, CDR2 LQKENI. V was clipped by 6 bases and J by 6 bases, with 12 bases between them. The CDR3 coding sequence is TGTGCCAGCTCTCCTGGACCGGGTCAGCCCCAGCATTTT. It is translated as CASSPGPGQPQHF.

In this sample, this clonotype turned up a few times. A much bigger clone sits one base away, suggesting this may be a read error. The V and J genes are TRBV30 and TRBJ1-5, with D unclear. The length of the CDR3 is 13 residues. In germline, CDR1 is GTSNPN, CDR2 SVGIG (reference sequence). This CDR3 reads CAWGVASNQPQHF. CDR3 coding DNA: TGTGCCTGGGGTGTAGCTAGCAATCAGCCCCAGCATTTT.

The chain has TRBV9 and TRBJ1-2; 7 bases are a match to TRBD1. This CDR3 is 13 amino acids long. Trimming cost V 3 bases and J 8 bases; bases outside gene matches: 7. Per the germline V gene, CDR1 is SGDLS and CDR2 is YYNGEE. The CDR3 sequence: CASSGTGAQGYTF. CDR3 coding DNA: TGTGCCAGCAGCGGCACAGGGGCCCAAGGCTACACCTTC.

V usage is TRBV20-1 and J usage is TRBJ2-5, with D possibly matching TRBD1 (5 bases). The germline CDR1 and CDR2 sequences are DFQATT and SNEGSKA (reference sequence). The CDR3 covers 17 residues. Trimming pared 6 bases from V and 5 bases from J, leaving 28 bases between. The CDR3 nucleotides are TGCAGTGCCACACTGCTGGGGTTTCGAATACAGGCGGAGACCCAGTACTTC. Translation: CSATLLGFRIQAETQYF.

This clonotype turned up a few times. This chain links TRBV28 with TRBJ2-2, with D unresolved. V lost 4 bases and J lost 0, with 6 bases in between. Germline CDR1 is MDHEN and CDR2 is SYDVKM. The CDR3 runs to 14 residues. This CDR3 reads CASSWTSNTGELFF. CDR3 sequence (DNA): TGTGCCAGCAGTTGGACGTCGAACACCGGGGAGCTGTTTTTT.

V usage is TRBV4-3 and J usage is TRBJ2-7, with a possible D match to TRBD1 (6 bases). Looked up from germline, CDR1 is LGHNA and CDR2 is YSLEER. V lost 6 bases and J lost 1, with 16 bases in between. The CDR3 covers 15 residues. Here the CDR3 DNA reads TGCGCCAGCAGGCTTGGGACATTGGGTTCCTACGAGCAGTACTTC. It is translated as CASRLGTLGSYEQYF.

This clonotype was recorded at least ten times. CDR3 region: CASSLWTSGRYEQFF. The CDR3 nucleotides are TGTGCCAGCAGTCTCTGGACTAGCGGGAGATATGAGCAGTTCTTC. J is TRBJ2-1 and V is TRBV7-9; 13 bases match TRBD2. CDR3 size: 15 residues. Germline CDR1 is SEHNR and CDR2 is FQNEAQ (reference sequence). Trimming cost V 6 bases and J 8 bases; bases outside gene matches: 7.

The chain uses TRBV5-6 and TRBJ2-5, with 9 bases identical to TRBD1. The CDR3 totals 14 residues. Germline V gives CDR1 SGHDT, CDR2 YYEEEE. With 4 bases clipped from V and 5 bases from J, the junction kept 6 bases outside the gene matches. In DNA form, the CDR3 reads TGTGCCAGCAGCGAACAGGGGGCGCGTGAGACCCAGTACTTC. It specifies CASSEQGARETQYF.